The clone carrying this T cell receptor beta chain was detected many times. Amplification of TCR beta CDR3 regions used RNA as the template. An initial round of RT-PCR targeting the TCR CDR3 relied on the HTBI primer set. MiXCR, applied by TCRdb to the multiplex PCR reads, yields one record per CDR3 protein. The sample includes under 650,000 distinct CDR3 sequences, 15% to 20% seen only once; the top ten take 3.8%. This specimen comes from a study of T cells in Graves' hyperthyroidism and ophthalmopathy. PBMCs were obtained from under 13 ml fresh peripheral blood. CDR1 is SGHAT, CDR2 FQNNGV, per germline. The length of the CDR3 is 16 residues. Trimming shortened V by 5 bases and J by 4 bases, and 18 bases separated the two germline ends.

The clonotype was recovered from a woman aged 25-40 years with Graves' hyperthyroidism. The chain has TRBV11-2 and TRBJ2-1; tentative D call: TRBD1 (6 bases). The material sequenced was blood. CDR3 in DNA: TGTGCCAGCAGCCTTGATGGGGGCCCATATTACAATGAGCAGTTCTTC. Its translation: CASSLDGGPYYNEQFF.